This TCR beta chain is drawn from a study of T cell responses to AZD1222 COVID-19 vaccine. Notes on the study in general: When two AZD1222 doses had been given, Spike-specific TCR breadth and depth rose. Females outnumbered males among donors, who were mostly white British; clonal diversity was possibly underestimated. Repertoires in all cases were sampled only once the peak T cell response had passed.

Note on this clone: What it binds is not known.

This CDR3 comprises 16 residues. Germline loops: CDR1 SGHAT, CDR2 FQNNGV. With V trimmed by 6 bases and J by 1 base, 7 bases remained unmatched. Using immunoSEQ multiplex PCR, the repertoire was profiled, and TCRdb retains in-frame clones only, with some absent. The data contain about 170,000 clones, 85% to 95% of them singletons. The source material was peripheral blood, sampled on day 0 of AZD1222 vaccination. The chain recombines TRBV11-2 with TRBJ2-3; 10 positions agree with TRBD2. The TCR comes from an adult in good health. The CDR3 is CASSQTSGLRTDTQYF. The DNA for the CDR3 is TGTGCCAGCAGTCAGACTAGCGGGTTACGCACAGATACGCAGTATTTT.